Following are 13 T cell receptor beta chains from one sample sequenced in a study of T cell responses to AZD1222 COVID-19 vaccine. The repertoire was sequenced with immunoSEQ multiplex PCR; TCRdb's copy has only in-frame clones and lacks some. In the table there are 150,000 or so clones, just over 90% of which are singletons. Sequenced here: peripheral blood, sampled on day 0 of AZD1222 vaccination. Source of these receptors: an adult in good health.

The V gene is TRBV29-1, the J gene TRBJ1-2; D is possibly TRBD1 (5 bases). CDR1 SQVTM and CDR2 ANQGSEA come from the germline V gene. The length of the CDR3 is 12 residues. Deletions cut 2 bases from V and 8 bases from J, with 12 bases between. CDR3 DNA sequence: TGCAGCGTTGAACTCGTGGGGCTGGGCTACACCTTC. The encoded protein is CSVELVGLGYTF.

V and J are TRBV19 and TRBJ2-1, with D perhaps given as TRBD1 or TRBD2 (6 bases each). V lost 3 bases and J lost 2, with 8 bases in between. CDR1 is LNHDA, CDR2 SQIVND, per germline (reference sequence). This CDR3 has 14 residues. The CDR3 nucleotides read TGTGCCAGTAGTATGGGGGGCGCCTACAATGAGCAGTTCTTC. Amino acids: CASSMGGAYNEQFF.

The chain is built from TRBV6-2 or TRBV6-3 and TRBJ2-3; a possible D gene is TRBD2 (6 bases). V dropped 2 bases and J dropped 1 base, with 10 bases sitting between them. Germline loops: CDR1 MNHEY, CDR2 SVGEGT. CDR3 length: 15 amino acids. The CDR3 loop reads CASSYGVAGTDTQYF. For the CDR3, the DNA is TGTGCCAGCAGTTACGGGGTAGCGGGCACAGATACGCAGTATTTT.

This chain joins TRBV6-1 and TRBJ2-7, with 7 bases lining up with TRBD1. This CDR3 has 16 residues. The trim removed 0 bases at V and 4 bases at J, leaving 9 bases unmatched. CDR1 and CDR2 from the germline V gene are MNHNS and SASEGT. CDR3 coding DNA: TGTGCCAGCAGTGAAGCCGTTGGGGTACAGGGGTACGAGCAGTACTTC. Translated: CASSEAVGVQGYEQYF.

The V gene is TRBV13, the J gene TRBJ1-2; possible D gene TRBD1, 5 bases. V was clipped by 2 bases and J by 4 bases, with 11 bases between them. CDR1 and CDR2 (germline): PRHDT, FYEKMQ (reference sequence). This CDR3 is 14 amino acids long. Written as DNA, the CDR3 is TGTGCCAGCAGCTTACAAGGACAAATCTATGGCTACACCTTC. As protein: CASSLQGQIYGYTF.

The CDR3 nucleotides are TGTGCCAGCAGCAGCGGGGTGGAGCTGACCTACAATGAGCAGTTCTTC. Its protein product is CASSSGVELTYNEQFF. This chain joins TRBV7-8 and TRBJ2-1, with 7 bases matching TRBD2. Germline assignment: CDR1 SGHVS and CDR2 FQNEAQ. The length of the CDR3 is 16 residues. With 5 bases clipped from V and 2 bases from J, the junction kept 9 bases outside the gene matches.

As concerns this clone: A junction boundary mismatches the germline segment, possibly from a read error. The rearrangement joins TRBV19 to TRBJ2-1; 12 positions match TRBD2. Germline lookup yields CDR1 LNHDA and CDR2 SQIVND (reference sequence). The CDR3 loop spans 13 amino acids. CDR3 amino acids: CASSSSGGAEWVF. The DNA of the CDR3 is TGTGCCAGTAGCTCTAGCGGGGGGGCCGAGTGGGTCTTC.

J is TRBJ1-4 and V is TRBV10-3, with 9 nucleotides matching TRBD1. The V gene end was trimmed by 5 bases and the J gene end by 3 bases; junction bases not matched to a gene: 7. Germline V gene data show CDR1 as ENHRY and CDR2 as SYGVKD. CDR3 size: 16 residues. CDR3 bases: TGTGCCATCAGTAAATCTCGGACAGGGGCTAATGAAAAACTGTTTTTT. This encodes CAISKSRTGANEKLFF.

The rearrangement joins TRBV28 to TRBJ1-4; D unresolved. The CDR3 runs 14 residues. Between the trimmed V and J ends, which lost 6 bases and 6 bases, there was a span of 14 bases. CDR1 and CDR2 from the germline V gene are MDHEN and SYDVKM. In nucleotides, the CDR3 is TGTGCCAGCAGCCCCGGCGGGGAGGATGAAAAACTGTTTTTT. Translating gives CASSPGGEDEKLFF.

J is TRBJ2-1 and V is TRBV4-1; possibly TRBD1 for D (6 bases). Germline V lookup: CDR1 MGHRA, CDR2 YSYEKL. Between the trimmed V and J ends, which lost 3 bases and 0 bases, there was a span of 12 bases. The CDR3 runs 16 residues. The CDR3 coding sequence is TGCGCCAGCAGCCAGCCGGGACACCGCTCCTACAATGAGCAGTTCTTC. Translating it yields CASSQPGHRSYNEQFF.

The V gene is TRBV12-3 or TRBV12-4, the J gene TRBJ1-5; D is unclear. The CDR3 has 13 residues. V lost 7 bases, J lost 4 bases, and 11 bases lay in between. The CDR3 protein is CASKMGMNQPQHF. CDR3 bases: TGTGCCAGCAAGATGGGGATGAATCAGCCCCAGCATTTT.

The gene calls are TRBV28 and TRBJ2-5; no definite D call. The CDR3 has 13 residues. Trimming pared 3 bases from V and 4 bases from J, leaving 9 bases between. CDR1 is MDHEN, CDR2 SYDVKM, per germline. CDR3 in DNA: TGTGCCAGCAGTTTGCGGCAGTTAGAGACCCAGTACTTC. Amino acids: CASSLRQLETQYF.

This chain joins TRBV6-1 and TRBJ2-7; the match to TRBD1 covers 7 bases. Germline V CDR1 and CDR2: MNHNS, SASEGT. The CDR3 is 15 amino acids. V shed 2 bases and J 0 bases; nucleotides not matched to a gene: 4. CDR3 in amino acids: CASSERSGGSYEQYF. The CDR3 nucleotides read TGTGCCAGCAGTGAACGTTCAGGGGGCTCCTACGAGCAGTACTTC.